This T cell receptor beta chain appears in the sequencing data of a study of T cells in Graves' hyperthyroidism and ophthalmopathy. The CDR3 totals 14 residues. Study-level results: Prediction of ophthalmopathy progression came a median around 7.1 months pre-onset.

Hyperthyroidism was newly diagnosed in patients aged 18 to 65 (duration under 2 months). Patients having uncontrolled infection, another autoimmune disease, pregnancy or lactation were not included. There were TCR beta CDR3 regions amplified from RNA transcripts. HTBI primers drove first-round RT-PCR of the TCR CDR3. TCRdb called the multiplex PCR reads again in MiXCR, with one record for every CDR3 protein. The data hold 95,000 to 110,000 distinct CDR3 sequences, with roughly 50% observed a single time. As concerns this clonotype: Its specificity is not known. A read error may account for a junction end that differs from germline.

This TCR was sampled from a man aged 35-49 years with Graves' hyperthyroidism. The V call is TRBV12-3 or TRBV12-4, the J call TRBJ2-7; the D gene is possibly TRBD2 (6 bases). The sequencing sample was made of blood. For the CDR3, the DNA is TGTGCCAGCAGTTTAGTGATGGGAGGCTACGAGCGGCACTTC. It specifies CASSLVMGGYERHF.